A selection of T cell receptor beta chains follows, all from one sample in a study of CD4 T cells in relation to SARS-CoV-2 and coronaviruses. Some clones are missing from TCRdb's copy, which holds only in-frame ones; the method was immunoSEQ multiplex PCR. The table records about 23,000 clones, just over 75% of them present only once. No antigens are known for them. The sequenced sample consisted of CD4+ T cells from PBMCs, cultured in vitro. The receptors shown here come from a human donor in good health. Each CDR3 is given with its conserved first and last residue. The order of the fields is clone size, D gene, J gene, V gene, CDR3 protein, CDR3 DNA. A D gene is named only where the DNA matches it firmly. Part of the rows lack a size; the others show once, few, many or a class for expanded clones.

clone size: few
D gene: NA
J gene: TRBJ1-6
V gene: TRBV7-9
CDR3 protein: CASSSNQPNSPLHF
CDR3 DNA: TGTGCCAGCAGCTCAAACCAACCAAATTCACCCCTCCACTTT

clone size: NA
D gene: NA
J gene: TRBJ1-4
V gene: TRBV10-1
CDR3 protein: CASSSQGLDDEKLFF
CDR3 DNA: TGCGCCAGCAGTTCACAGGGACTCGACGATGAAAAACTGTTTTTT

clone size: NA
D gene: TRBD2
J gene: TRBJ2-3
V gene: TRBV5-1
CDR3 protein: CASSLGLGGGSTDTQYF
CDR3 DNA: TGCGCCAGCAGCTTGGGATTGGGCGGGGGAAGCACAGATACGCAGTATTTT

clone size: few
D gene: NA
J gene: TRBJ1-1
V gene: TRBV2
CDR3 protein: CASSSQTLRLAFF
CDR3 DNA: TGTGCCAGCAGTAGCCAGACACTCCGATTGGCTTTCTTT

clone size: NA
D gene: NA
J gene: TRBJ2-7
V gene: TRBV30
CDR3 protein: CAWSLEPAAEQYF
CDR3 DNA: TGTGCCTGGAGTCTCGAACCGGCAGCCGAGCAGTACTTC

clone size: NA
D gene: TRBD1
J gene: TRBJ2-2
V gene: TRBV5-1
CDR3 protein: CASSLGPRGNPKGRTGELFF
CDR3 DNA: TGCGCCAGCAGCTTGGGACCCAGGGGGAATCCGAAGGGGCGCACCGGGGAGCTGTTTTTT

clone size: few
D gene: TRBD1
J gene: TRBJ2-2
V gene: TRBV3-1/TRBV3-2
CDR3 protein: CASSQETKRGLRGAVF
CDR3 DNA: TGTGCCAGCAGCCAAGAGACGAAAAGGGGGCTCCGGGGAGCTGTTTTT

clone size: NA
D gene: TRBD1
J gene: TRBJ1-1
V gene: TRBV18
CDR3 protein: CASSQGAGTEAFF
CDR3 DNA: TGTGCCAGCTCACAGGGGGCCGGGACTGAAGCTTTCTTT

clone size: NA
D gene: NA
J gene: TRBJ1-1
V gene: TRBV6-1
CDR3 protein: CASSEAQNTEAFF
CDR3 DNA: TGTGCCAGCAGTGAAGCGCAGAACACTGAAGCTTTCTTT

clone size: NA
D gene: NA
J gene: TRBJ2-5
V gene: TRBV12-5
CDR3 protein: CASGSGAEATQYF
CDR3 DNA: TGTGCTAGTGGTTCTGGTGCGGAGGCGACCCAGTACTTC

clone size: few
D gene: NA
J gene: TRBJ1-1
V gene: TRBV11-2
CDR3 protein: CASSLRQGLMNTEAFF
CDR3 DNA: TGTGCCAGCAGCTTAAGGCAGGGGCTTATGAACACTGAAGCTTTCTTT

clone size: large
D gene: NA
J gene: TRBJ2-1
V gene: TRBV3-1/TRBV3-2
CDR3 protein: CASRGLSYNEQFF
CDR3 DNA: TGTGCCAGCAGAGGACTCTCCTACAATGAGCAGTTCTTC

clone size: NA
D gene: NA
J gene: TRBJ2-7
V gene: TRBV3-1/TRBV3-2
CDR3 protein: CASSHMYEQYF
CDR3 DNA: TGTGCCAGCAGCCACATGTACGAGCAGTACTTC

clone size: NA
D gene: NA
J gene: TRBJ1-1
V gene: TRBV19
CDR3 protein: CASSLGNTEAFF
CDR3 DNA: TGTGCCAGTAGTTTAGGGAACACTGAAGCTTTCTTT

clone size: NA
D gene: TRBD2
J gene: TRBJ2-3
V gene: TRBV30
CDR3 protein: CAWSGLAGGTDTQYF
CDR3 DNA: TGTGCCTGGAGTGGGCTAGCGGGAGGTACAGATACGCAGTATTTT

clone size: once
D gene: NA
J gene: TRBJ2-3
V gene: TRBV3-1/TRBV3-2
CDR3 protein: CASSQETGAPDTQYF
CDR3 DNA: TGTGCCAGCAGCCAAGAGACGGGGGCCCCAGATACGCAGTATTTT

clone size: NA
D gene: NA
J gene: TRBJ2-3
V gene: TRBV2
CDR3 protein: CASGSWGTDTQYF
CDR3 DNA: TGTGCCAGCGGGAGTTGGGGCACAGATACGCAGTATTTT

clone size: few
D gene: NA
J gene: TRBJ2-5
V gene: TRBV4-2
CDR3 protein: CASSPGRPSQETQYF
CDR3 DNA: TGTGCCAGCAGCCCGGGGCGCCCGAGTCAAGAGACCCAGTACTTC

clone size: NA
D gene: TRBD2
J gene: TRBJ2-1
V gene: TRBV27
CDR3 protein: CASSPGTSGRNEQFF
CDR3 DNA: TGTGCCAGCAGTCCGGGGACTAGCGGGAGGAATGAGCAGTTCTTC

clone size: NA
D gene: NA
J gene: TRBJ2-3
V gene: TRBV19
CDR3 protein: CASSKQRSTDTQYF
CDR3 DNA: TGTGCCAGTAGTAAACAGCGGAGCACAGATACGCAGTATTTT

clone size: NA
D gene: NA
J gene: TRBJ1-5
V gene: TRBV2
CDR3 protein: CASSLQFNQPQHF
CDR3 DNA: TGTGCCAGCAGCTTACAATTCAATCAGCCCCAGCATTTT

clone size: NA
D gene: NA
J gene: TRBJ2-7
V gene: TRBV5-8
CDR3 protein: CASSLEVSGPKQQYF
CDR3 DNA: TGTGCCAGCAGCTTAGAAGTATCGGGGCCTAAGCAGCAGTACTTC

clone size: NA
D gene: NA
J gene: TRBJ2-7
V gene: TRBV6-2/TRBV6-3
CDR3 protein: CASSRTAGPYEQYF
CDR3 DNA: TGTGCCAGCAGTCGGACAGCCGGGCCCTACGAGCAGTACTTC

clone size: NA
D gene: NA
J gene: TRBJ1-6
V gene: TRBV27
CDR3 protein: CASSKPYNSPLHF
CDR3 DNA: TGTGCCAGCAGCAAACCCTATAATTCACCCCTCCACTTT

clone size: once
D gene: TRBD2
J gene: TRBJ2-5
V gene: TRBV11-2
CDR3 protein: CASSLLAGGETQYF
CDR3 DNA: TGTGCCAGCAGCTTACTAGCGGGGGGGGAGACCCAGTACTTC

clone size: NA
D gene: NA
J gene: TRBJ1-6
V gene: TRBV19
CDR3 protein: CASSIEGRNSPLHF
CDR3 DNA: TGTGCCAGTAGTATAGAAGGCCGGAATTCACCCCTCCACTTT

clone size: NA
D gene: NA
J gene: TRBJ1-6
V gene: TRBV27
CDR3 protein: CASSLLSSYNSPLHF
CDR3 DNA: TGTGCCAGCAGTTTACTGAGCTCCTATAATTCACCCCTCCACTTT

clone size: NA
D gene: NA
J gene: TRBJ1-1
V gene: TRBV24-1
CDR3 protein: CATSDVGYTEAFF
CDR3 DNA: TGTGCCACCAGTGATGTGGGTTACACTGAAGCTTTCTTT

clone size: NA
D gene: TRBD1
J gene: TRBJ2-5
V gene: TRBV7-9
CDR3 protein: CASSLTGLQETQYF
CDR3 DNA: TGTGCCAGCAGCCTGACAGGGCTCCAAGAGACCCAGTACTTC

clone size: few
D gene: TRBD2
J gene: TRBJ2-1
V gene: TRBV4-1
CDR3 protein: CASSRGGLAALGNEQFF
CDR3 DNA: TGCGCCAGCAGCAGAGGAGGACTAGCGGCTTTAGGGAATGAGCAGTTCTTC

clone size: NA
D gene: NA
J gene: TRBJ2-7
V gene: TRBV9
CDR3 protein: CASSEGGLRYEQYF
CDR3 DNA: TGTGCCAGCAGCGAGGGGGGACTACGCTACGAGCAGTACTTC

clone size: NA
D gene: TRBD1
J gene: TRBJ1-2
V gene: TRBV5-8
CDR3 protein: CASSWRDRGPSGYTF
CDR3 DNA: TGTGCCAGCAGCTGGCGGGACAGGGGGCCGAGTGGCTACACCTTC

clone size: NA
D gene: TRBD2
J gene: TRBJ2-1
V gene: TRBV2
CDR3 protein: CASSEGGLAVYNEQFF
CDR3 DNA: TGTGCCAGCAGTGAAGGGGGACTAGCGGTTTACAATGAGCAGTTCTTC

clone size: once
D gene: NA
J gene: TRBJ2-2
V gene: TRBV27
CDR3 protein: CAAMSRTGELFF
CDR3 DNA: TGTGCCGCCATGTCCAGGACCGGGGAGCTGTTTTTT

clone size: NA
D gene: NA
J gene: TRBJ2-6
V gene: TRBV6-4
CDR3 protein: CASSTVGGADGVLTF
CDR3 DNA: TGTGCCAGCAGTACCGTTGGAGGGGCAGACGGCGTCCTGACTTTC

clone size: NA
D gene: NA
J gene: TRBJ1-5
V gene: TRBV20-1
CDR3 protein: CSASQGYQPQHF
CDR3 DNA: TGCAGTGCTAGTCAGGGGTATCAGCCCCAGCATTTT

clone size: few
D gene: TRBD2
J gene: TRBJ2-7
V gene: TRBV19
CDR3 protein: CASSIASGNFEQYF
CDR3 DNA: TGTGCCAGTAGTATAGCTAGCGGGAACTTCGAGCAGTACTTC

clone size: once
D gene: TRBD1
J gene: TRBJ1-5
V gene: TRBV6-2/TRBV6-3
CDR3 protein: CASSKTGGNQPQHF
CDR3 DNA: TGTGCCAGCAGTAAGACAGGGGGCAATCAGCCCCAGCATTTT

clone size: NA
D gene: NA
J gene: TRBJ1-5
V gene: TRBV18
CDR3 protein: CASSPAGDGNQPQHF
CDR3 DNA: TGTGCCAGCTCACCGGCAGGGGATGGCAATCAGCCCCAGCATTTT

clone size: once
D gene: NA
J gene: TRBJ2-1
V gene: TRBV18
CDR3 protein: CASSMTRSDGGNNEQFF
CDR3 DNA: TGTGCCAGCTCAATGACACGGTCGGATGGTGGTAACAATGAGCAGTTCTTC

clone size: few
D gene: TRBD1
J gene: TRBJ2-7
V gene: TRBV12-5
CDR3 protein: CASGPIRTGGPNTTYEQYF
CDR3 DNA: TGTGCTAGTGGTCCCATCCGGACAGGGGGGCCTAACACAACCTACGAGCAGTACTTC

clone size: NA
D gene: NA
J gene: TRBJ1-2
V gene: TRBV29-1
CDR3 protein: CSVVGVQGSYGYTF
CDR3 DNA: TGCAGCGTTGTTGGGGTTCAGGGGAGCTATGGCTACACCTTC

clone size: NA
D gene: TRBD1
J gene: TRBJ1-5
V gene: TRBV19
CDR3 protein: CASSPTGGDQPQHF
CDR3 DNA: TGTGCCAGTAGCCCGACAGGGGGTGATCAGCCCCAGCATTTT

clone size: NA
D gene: NA
J gene: TRBJ2-7
V gene: TRBV28
CDR3 protein: CASSYRSYEQYF
CDR3 DNA: TGTGCCAGCAGTTACCGCTCCTACGAGCAGTACTTC

clone size: NA
D gene: NA
J gene: TRBJ2-7
V gene: TRBV6-2/TRBV6-3
CDR3 protein: CASSRLGRRNEQYF
CDR3 DNA: TGTGCCAGCAGCCGCCTAGGGAGGAGGAACGAGCAGTACTTC

clone size: once
D gene: NA
J gene: TRBJ1-3
V gene: TRBV30
CDR3 protein: CAWSVRSSGNTIYF
CDR3 DNA: TGTGCCTGGAGTGTAAGGAGCTCTGGAAACACCATATATTTT

clone size: NA
D gene: NA
J gene: TRBJ2-7
V gene: TRBV24-1
CDR3 protein: CATSDTQVPYEQYF
CDR3 DNA: TGTGCCACCAGTGACACTCAGGTGCCCTACGAGCAGTACTTC

clone size: NA
D gene: NA
J gene: TRBJ2-2
V gene: TRBV9
CDR3 protein: CASSPQDTNTGELFF
CDR3 DNA: TGTGCCAGCAGCCCCCAGGACACGAACACCGGGGAGCTGTTTTTT

clone size: NA
D gene: NA
J gene: TRBJ2-1
V gene: TRBV6-5
CDR3 protein: CASTSVFHNEQFF
CDR3 DNA: TGTGCCAGCACCAGTGTCTTCCACAATGAGCAGTTCTTC

clone size: NA
D gene: NA
J gene: TRBJ2-4
V gene: TRBV25-1
CDR3 protein: CASRSGQTIKNIQYF
CDR3 DNA: TGTGCCAGCAGGAGCGGACAGACCATCAAAAACATTCAGTACTTC

clone size: NA
D gene: NA
J gene: TRBJ1-3
V gene: TRBV24-1
CDR3 protein: CAVQGTGNTIYF
CDR3 DNA: TGTGCCGTACAGGGAACTGGAAACACCATATATTTT

clone size: NA
D gene: TRBD2
J gene: TRBJ2-2
V gene: TRBV5-4
CDR3 protein: CASSFGRSGRGATGELFF
CDR3 DNA: TGTGCCAGCAGCTTCGGTCGGAGCGGGAGGGGTGCCACCGGGGAGCTGTTTTTT

clone size: NA
D gene: NA
J gene: TRBJ2-5
V gene: TRBV24-1
CDR3 protein: CATSDPITPGTQYF
CDR3 DNA: TGTGCCACCAGTGATCCGATCACCCCCGGGACCCAGTACTTC